This T cell receptor (beta chain) is from a study of cytomegalovirus exposure and HLA in healthy donors. Points from the study as a whole: A list of about 180 TCR beta chains associated with cytomegalovirus was given.

As to this clone: Antigen specificity is unknown.

The V end lost 7 bases, the J end lost 8 bases, and 17 bases lay between the germline ends. The germline V gene encodes CDR1 SNHLY and CDR2 FYNNEI. CDR3 size: 14 residues. Use of 60 Vbeta and 13 Jbeta primers characterized the PCR. Here immunoSEQ multiplex PCR was the method, and the copy in TCRdb shows in-frame clones only, minus some. The sample contains tens of thousands of clones, around 76% of which appear only once. This receptor was identified in a woman in her fifties or sixties in good health and CMV-seropositive. This chain links TRBV2 with TRBJ1-4, with D possibly matching TRBD1 (5 bases). Sequencing was done on a sample of PBMCs. The DNA for the CDR3 is TGTGCCAGCAAGGTTGGACAAGTCCGGGAAAAACTGTTTTTT. It translates to CASKVGQVREKLFF.